This TCR beta chain was recorded in a study of siplizumab effects on memory and regulatory T cells (dated by TCRdb to between 2018 and 2021). In the study overall: The effect of the anti-CD2 antibody siplizumab on alloreactive T-cell subsets was examined in allogeneic mixed lymphocyte reactions constructed from human PBMCs. Study-wide conclusions, independent of this receptor: Among mappable alloreactive CD4+ clones, the Treg-derived fraction averaged approximately 72% with siplizumab versus around 27% in control reactions. For roughly 80-96% of proliferating CD4+ or CD8+ clones, no naive or memory phenotype could be assigned. No functional confirmation was obtained for the suppressive function of proliferating Tregs from siplizumab cultures. Because sequences at frequencies below about 10^-5 were poorly captured, only a minor fraction of alloreactive clones could be mapped back to unstimulated subsets. The cumulative frequency of alloreactive sequences traceable to unstimulated CD4+ memory T cells was significantly reduced by siplizumab. Compared with memory T cells, unstimulated naive T cells appeared more diverse, and naive cells seemed to make a substantial contribution to the alloresponse.

The germline ends are 12 bases apart after V is trimmed by 0 bases and J by 9 bases. The germline V gene encodes CDR1 GTSNPN and CDR2 SVGIG (reference sequence). The CDR3 numbers 13 residues from cysteine through phenylalanine. Just the 39-base CDR3 DNA is kept, in frame starting at base 1. On this clone itself: The target of this receptor is not known. No quality values exist for individual bases; no much larger clone is one base distant.

Library construction relied on the immunoSEQ multiplex PCR assay. Each sample had around 92,000 TCR templates assayed by the deep sequencing platform. Genomic DNA extracted from sorted T cells was used for TCRbeta CDR3 sequencing. Per the source publication's procedure: The R programming language was used for clonal analysis of the TCRbeta CDR3 data. Comparing unstimulated samples against CFSE-low samples taken after the reaction was how alloreactive CD4+ and CD8+ clones were defined. By matching sequences to the repertoires of sorted unstimulated Treg and non-Treg cells, each alloreactive CD4+ clone was assigned a regulatory or non-regulatory origin. This immuneACCESS table, as held by TCRdb, lists in-frame sequences with V and J called but not all clones. Of the missing ones, under half trace to an unresolved V gene in checked studies; the others have no known cause. V and J calls and clone size are as listed in that table; D and trimming were resolved from the DNA. This sample holds roughly 56,000 clones; about 92% were observed only once. The ten largest clones take up roughly two fifths of the sample.

Sorted unstimulated T cells and proliferating T cells recovered from mixed lymphocyte reactions underwent TCRbeta CDR3 sequencing. Fresh whole blood from some eleven HLA-typed healthy donors was used to isolate PBMCs. Sequencing used CD8+ T cells sorted from blood. This clonotype was sampled from a human donor in good health. The sequence joins TRBV30 to TRBJ2-1, with TRBD2 perhaps the D gene, on 5 matching bases. The CDR3 reads CAWSVDRAGEQFF. The sequence in DNA is TGTGCCTGGAGTGTAGATAGGGCGGGTGAGCAGTTCTTC.